A selection of T cell receptor beta chains follows, all from one sample in a study of T cell responses to AZD1222 COVID-19 vaccine. Method: immunoSEQ multiplex PCR; TCRdb's copy keeps in-frame clones and lacks some. The sample carries about 88,000 clones, 90% recorded once. This specimen was peripheral blood, taken 28 days after the second AZD1222 dose. All receptors come from an adult who received the AZD1222 COVID-19 vaccine. Both conserved end residues are part of each CDR3. The D gene is left open where the match is weak. Not all rows give a size; the values are once, few, many and, for expanded clones, a class.

d_gene: -; abundance: -; j_gene: TRBJ1-1; v_gene: TRBV19; CDR3nt: TGTGCCAGTAGTATAAACAGTCTGAACACTGAAGCTTTCTTT; CDR3aa: CASSINSLNTEAFF
d_gene: -; abundance: -; j_gene: TRBJ1-2; v_gene: TRBV28; CDR3nt: TGTGCCAGCAACCCCCTATCCCGGGGAGACTATGGCTACACCTTC; CDR3aa: CASNPLSRGDYGYTF
d_gene: TRBD1; abundance: once; j_gene: TRBJ2-7; v_gene: TRBV6-5; CDR3nt: TGTGCCAGCAGTTCCGGACAGGGGGCTTACGAGCAGTACTTC; CDR3aa: CASSSGQGAYEQYF
d_gene: -; abundance: -; j_gene: TRBJ1-2; v_gene: TRBV19; CDR3nt: TGTGCCAGTAGTACCTCGCTTGGGGGCGGCTATGGCTACACCTTC; CDR3aa: CASSTSLGGGYGYTF
d_gene: -; abundance: -; j_gene: TRBJ1-1; v_gene: TRBV25-1; CDR3nt: TGTGCCTTCACCAGGGTGGGGGTTTGGGTCGGCACTGAAGCTTTCTTT; CDR3aa: CAFTRVGVWVGTEAFF
d_gene: -; abundance: -; j_gene: TRBJ1-1; v_gene: TRBV5-6; CDR3nt: TGTGCCAGCAGCTGGCAGGGGTACCCGAACACTGAAGCTTTCTTT; CDR3aa: CASSWQGYPNTEAFF
d_gene: -; abundance: -; j_gene: TRBJ1-6; v_gene: TRBV4-3; CDR3nt: TGCGCCAGCAGCCAAGATCCGGTGTGGGGCGCAGAGAATTCACCCCTCCACTTT; CDR3aa: CASSQDPVWGAENSPLHF
d_gene: TRBD2; abundance: -; j_gene: TRBJ2-7; v_gene: TRBV5-4; CDR3nt: TGTGCCAGCAGCTGGGGAGTAGCGGGAACCTACGAGCAGTACTTC; CDR3aa: CASSWGVAGTYEQYF
d_gene: -; abundance: -; j_gene: TRBJ1-6; v_gene: TRBV3-1/TRBV3-2; CDR3nt: TGTGCCAGCAGCCAAACCACAGGGCGTTCACCCCTCCACTTT; CDR3aa: CASSQTTGRSPLHF
d_gene: -; abundance: -; j_gene: TRBJ1-3; v_gene: TRBV6-6; CDR3nt: TGTGCCAGCAGTTACTCGGTAGGGTCTGGAAACACCATATATTTT; CDR3aa: CASSYSVGSGNTIYF
d_gene: TRBD2; abundance: -; j_gene: TRBJ2-5; v_gene: TRBV3-1/TRBV3-2; CDR3nt: TGTGCCAGCAGCCAAGACATAGCGGGGGGGCAAGAGACCCAGTACTTC; CDR3aa: CASSQDIAGGQETQYF
d_gene: -; abundance: few; j_gene: TRBJ2-7; v_gene: TRBV7-8; CDR3nt: TGTGCCAGCAGCTTAGCTACCGGTGGTCCGACGGGGATGTACGAGCAGTACTTC; CDR3aa: CASSLATGGPTGMYEQYF
d_gene: TRBD1; abundance: -; j_gene: TRBJ2-1; v_gene: TRBV4-3; CDR3nt: TGCGCCAGCAGCCTCCCCCCTTACAAGACAGGGGTCAATGAGCAGTTCTTC; CDR3aa: CASSLPPYKTGVNEQFF
d_gene: TRBD1; abundance: -; j_gene: TRBJ1-5; v_gene: TRBV28; CDR3nt: TGTGCCAGCAGTACTCGAACCGAACAGGGGCGGGAGCATCAGCCCCAGCATTTT; CDR3aa: CASSTRTEQGREHQPQHF
d_gene: -; abundance: -; j_gene: TRBJ1-1; v_gene: TRBV2; CDR3nt: TGTGCCAGCAGATACCAGCTAGTCACTGAAGCTTTCTTT; CDR3aa: CASRYQLVTEAFF
d_gene: -; abundance: -; j_gene: TRBJ2-7; v_gene: TRBV5-4; CDR3nt: TGTGCCAGCAGCTTGGAAGGACACCGGGAAACCGCGGACGAGCAGTACTTC; CDR3aa: CASSLEGHRETADEQYF
d_gene: -; abundance: -; j_gene: TRBJ1-1; v_gene: TRBV11-1; CDR3nt: TGTGCCAGCAGGGGTCGGGGAGCACTGAACACTGAAGCTTTCTTT; CDR3aa: CASRGRGALNTEAFF
d_gene: -; abundance: -; j_gene: TRBJ1-2; v_gene: TRBV6-5; CDR3nt: TGTGCCAGCAGTTACTCGAGCCGGCAGGGCCATGGCTACACCTTC; CDR3aa: CASSYSSRQGHGYTF
d_gene: TRBD2; abundance: once; j_gene: TRBJ2-3; v_gene: TRBV4-3; CDR3nt: TGCGCCAGCAGCCAACTACCACCGGGACTAGCGGGGGGCAGTAGCACAGATACGCAGTATTTT; CDR3aa: CASSQLPPGLAGGSSTDTQYF
d_gene: -; abundance: -; j_gene: TRBJ1-6; v_gene: TRBV6-5; CDR3nt: TGTGCCAGCAGTAGAGAATTCTATAATTCACCCCTCCACTTT; CDR3aa: CASSREFYNSPLHF